The clone carrying this T cell receptor beta chain was counted only a few times. Its target is not known. The data were taken from a study of post-analysis software for immune sequencing data. Background on the study: Some patients lacked subtype; others had relapsing-remitting, secondary progressive or progressive-relapsing disease. Study-level findings and limits: Relative to controls, patients had five TRBV segments at higher frequency, with TRBV5-6, TRBV5-1 and TRBV20-1 among these. Controls had significantly higher normalized Chao1 diversity than multiple sclerosis patients. The F measure placed samples prepared in the same batch into strongly shared clusters.

TCR beta libraries were prepared from cDNA with unique molecular identifiers. In TCRdb, the PCR reads were re-called with MiXCR into one record per CDR3 protein. The table includes hundreds of thousands of distinct CDR3 sequences, approximately 46% detected once. The CDR3 extends over 16 amino acids. The V and J ends lost 5 bases and 3 bases respectively, with 19 bases between them. Germline CDR1 and CDR2: MDHEN and SYDVKM. The gene calls are TRBV28 and TRBJ2-5; tentatively, D is TRBD2 (7 bases). This receptor was obtained from a girl aged 5 to 17 with multiple sclerosis. The sequenced material came from blood. CDR3 sequence: CASSQGGAPAEETQYF. Here the CDR3 DNA reads TGTGCCAGCAGTCAAGGGGGGGCGCCGGCTGAAGAGACCCAGTACTTC.